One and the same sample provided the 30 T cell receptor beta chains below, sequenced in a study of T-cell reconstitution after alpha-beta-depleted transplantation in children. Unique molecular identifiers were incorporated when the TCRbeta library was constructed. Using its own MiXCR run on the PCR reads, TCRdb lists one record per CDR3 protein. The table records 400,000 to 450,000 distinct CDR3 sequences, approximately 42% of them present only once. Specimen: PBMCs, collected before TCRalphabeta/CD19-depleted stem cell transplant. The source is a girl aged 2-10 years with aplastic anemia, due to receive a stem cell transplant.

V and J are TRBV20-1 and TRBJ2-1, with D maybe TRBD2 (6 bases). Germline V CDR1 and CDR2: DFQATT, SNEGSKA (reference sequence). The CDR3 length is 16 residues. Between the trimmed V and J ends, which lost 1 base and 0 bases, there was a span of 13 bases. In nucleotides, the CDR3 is TGCAGTGCTAGAGGTTCTATCGGGAGCTCCTACAATGAGCAGTTCTTC. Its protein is CSARGSIGSSYNEQFF.

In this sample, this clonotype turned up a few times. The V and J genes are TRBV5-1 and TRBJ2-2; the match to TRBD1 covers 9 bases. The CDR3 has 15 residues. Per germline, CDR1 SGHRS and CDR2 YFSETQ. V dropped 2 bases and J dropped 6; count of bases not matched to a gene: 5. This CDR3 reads CASSFWDREAGELFF. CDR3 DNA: TGCGCCAGCAGCTTCTGGGACAGGGAGGCCGGGGAGCTGTTTTTT. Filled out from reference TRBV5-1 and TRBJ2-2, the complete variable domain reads KAGVTQTPRYLIKTRGQQVTLSCSPISGHRSVSWYQQTPGQGLQFLFEYFSETQRNKGNFPGRFSGRQFSNSRSEMNVSTLELGDSALYLCASSFWDREAGELFFGEGSRLTVL.

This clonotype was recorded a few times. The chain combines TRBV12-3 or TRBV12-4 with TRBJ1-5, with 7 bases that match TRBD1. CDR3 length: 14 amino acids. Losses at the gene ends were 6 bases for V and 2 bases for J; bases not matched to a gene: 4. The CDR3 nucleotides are TGTGCCAGCAGCATAGGACAGGGCAATCAGCCCCAGCATTTT. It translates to CASSIGQGNQPQHF.

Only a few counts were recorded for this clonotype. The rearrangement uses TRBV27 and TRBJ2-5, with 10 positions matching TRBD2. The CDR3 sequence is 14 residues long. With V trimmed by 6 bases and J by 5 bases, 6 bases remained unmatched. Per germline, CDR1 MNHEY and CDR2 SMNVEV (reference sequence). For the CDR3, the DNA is TGTGCCAGCAGGGGAGCGGGAGGGTCGGAGACCCAGTACTTC. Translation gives CASRGAGGSETQYF.

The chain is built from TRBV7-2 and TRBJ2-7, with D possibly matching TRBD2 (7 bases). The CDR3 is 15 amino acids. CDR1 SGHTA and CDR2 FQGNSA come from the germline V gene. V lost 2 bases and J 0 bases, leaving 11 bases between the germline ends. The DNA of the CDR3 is TGTGCCAGCAGCTTAAGAGGGGGGGTCTCCTACGAGCAGTACTTC. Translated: CASSLRGGVSYEQYF.

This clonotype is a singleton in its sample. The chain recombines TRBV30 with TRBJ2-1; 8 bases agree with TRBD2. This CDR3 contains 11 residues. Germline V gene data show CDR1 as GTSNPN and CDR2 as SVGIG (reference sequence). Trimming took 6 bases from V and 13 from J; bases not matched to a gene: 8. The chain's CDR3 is CACAPLAGQFF. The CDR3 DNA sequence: TGTGCCTGCGCCCCGTTAGCGGGACAGTTCTTC. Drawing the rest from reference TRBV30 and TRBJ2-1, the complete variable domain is SQTIHQWPATLVQPVGSPLSLECTVEGTSNPNLYWYRQAAGRGLQLLFYSVGIGQISSEVPQNLSASRPQDRQFILSSKKLLLSDSGFYLCACAPLAGQFFGPGTRLTVL.

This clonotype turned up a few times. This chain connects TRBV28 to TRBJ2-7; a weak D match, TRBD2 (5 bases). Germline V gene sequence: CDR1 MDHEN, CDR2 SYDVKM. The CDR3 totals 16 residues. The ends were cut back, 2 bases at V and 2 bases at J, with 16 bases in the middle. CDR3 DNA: TGTGCCAGCAGTTTAACCCGCGGACTGGGGACCTACGAGCAGTACTTC. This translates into CASSLTRGLGTYEQYF.

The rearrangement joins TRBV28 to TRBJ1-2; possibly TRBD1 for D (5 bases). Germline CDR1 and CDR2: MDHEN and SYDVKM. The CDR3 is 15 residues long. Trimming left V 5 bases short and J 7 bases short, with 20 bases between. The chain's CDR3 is CASSRGFVGGAGYTF. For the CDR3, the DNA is TGTGCCAGCAGTAGAGGTTTTGTCGGTGGGGCTGGCTACACCTTC.

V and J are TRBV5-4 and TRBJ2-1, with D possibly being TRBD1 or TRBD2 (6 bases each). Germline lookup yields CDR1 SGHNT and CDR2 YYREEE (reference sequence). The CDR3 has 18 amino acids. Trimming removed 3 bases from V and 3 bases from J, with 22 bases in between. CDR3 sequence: CASSSRQAPARGYNEQFF. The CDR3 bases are TGTGCCAGCAGCTCCCGACAGGCACCGGCGCGGGGCTACAATGAGCAGTTCTTC.

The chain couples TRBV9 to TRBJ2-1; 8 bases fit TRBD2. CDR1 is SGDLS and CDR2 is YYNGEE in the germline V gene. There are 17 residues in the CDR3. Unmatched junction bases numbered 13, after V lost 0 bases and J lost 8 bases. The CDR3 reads CASSVAYRAAGGDEQFF. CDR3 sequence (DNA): TGTGCCAGCAGCGTAGCCTATAGAGCGGCGGGGGGCGATGAGCAGTTCTTC.

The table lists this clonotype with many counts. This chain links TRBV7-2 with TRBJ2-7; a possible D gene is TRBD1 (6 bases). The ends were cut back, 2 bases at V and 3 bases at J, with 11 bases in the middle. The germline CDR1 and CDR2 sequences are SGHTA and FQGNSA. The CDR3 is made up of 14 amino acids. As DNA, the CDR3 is TGTGCCAGCAGCTTACTGGGGGCAATCTACGAGCAGTACTTC. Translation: CASSLLGAIYEQYF.

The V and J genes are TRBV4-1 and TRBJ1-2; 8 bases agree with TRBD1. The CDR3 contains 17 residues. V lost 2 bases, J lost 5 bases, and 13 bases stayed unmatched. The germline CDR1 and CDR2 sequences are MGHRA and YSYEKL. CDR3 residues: CASSQPEAKTGEYGYTF. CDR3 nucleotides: TGCGCCAGCAGCCAACCCGAAGCCAAGACAGGGGAATATGGCTACACCTTC.

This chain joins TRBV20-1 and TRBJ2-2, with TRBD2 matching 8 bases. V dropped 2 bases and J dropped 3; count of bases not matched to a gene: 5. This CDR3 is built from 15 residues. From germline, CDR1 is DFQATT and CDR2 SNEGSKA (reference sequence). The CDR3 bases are TGCAGTGCTAGAACCAGCGGGGGCTACACCGGGGAGCTGTTTTTT. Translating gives CSARTSGGYTGELFF.

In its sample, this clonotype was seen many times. In nucleotides, the CDR3 is TGTGCCAGCAGCCAACCGCCACAGGGTAACGAGCAGTACTTC. It codes for CASSQPPQGNEQYF. The chain is built from TRBV3-1 and TRBJ2-7; tentative D call: TRBD1 (6 bases). This CDR3 region has 14 residues. Deletions cut 2 bases from V and 5 bases from J, with 13 bases between. In germline, CDR1 is LGHDT, CDR2 YNNKEL (reference sequence).

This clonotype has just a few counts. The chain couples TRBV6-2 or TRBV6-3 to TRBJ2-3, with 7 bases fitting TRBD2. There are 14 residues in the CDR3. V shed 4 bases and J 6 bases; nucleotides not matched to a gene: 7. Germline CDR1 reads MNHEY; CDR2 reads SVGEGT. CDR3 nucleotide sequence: TGTGCCAGCAGTTTTACCGGGAGGACCGATACGCAGTATTTT. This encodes CASSFTGRTDTQYF.

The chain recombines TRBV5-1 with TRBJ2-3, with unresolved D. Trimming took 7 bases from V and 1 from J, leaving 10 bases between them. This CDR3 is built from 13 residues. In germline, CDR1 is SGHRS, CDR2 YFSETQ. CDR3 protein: CASGLPGTDTQYF. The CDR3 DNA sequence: TGCGCCAGCGGCCTCCCGGGCACAGATACGCAGTATTTT. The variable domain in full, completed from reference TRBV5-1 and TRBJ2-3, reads KAGVTQTPRYLIKTRGQQVTLSCSPISGHRSVSWYQQTPGQGLQFLFEYFSETQRNKGNFPGRFSGRQFSNSRSEMNVSTLELGDSALYLCASGLPGTDTQYFGPGTRLTVL.

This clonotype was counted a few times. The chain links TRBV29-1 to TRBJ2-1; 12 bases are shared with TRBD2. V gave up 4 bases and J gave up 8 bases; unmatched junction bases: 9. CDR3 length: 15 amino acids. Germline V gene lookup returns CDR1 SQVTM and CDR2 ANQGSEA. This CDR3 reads CSVASLAGGPYEQFF. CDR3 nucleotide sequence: TGCAGCGTTGCCTCCCTAGCGGGAGGGCCCTATGAGCAGTTCTTC.

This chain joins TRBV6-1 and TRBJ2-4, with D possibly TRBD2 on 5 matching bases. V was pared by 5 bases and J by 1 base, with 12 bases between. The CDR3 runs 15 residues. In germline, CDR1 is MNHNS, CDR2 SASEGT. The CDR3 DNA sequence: TGTGCCAGCAGTCTCCCAACGGGGGCCAAAAACATTCAGTACTTC. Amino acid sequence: CASSLPTGAKNIQYF.

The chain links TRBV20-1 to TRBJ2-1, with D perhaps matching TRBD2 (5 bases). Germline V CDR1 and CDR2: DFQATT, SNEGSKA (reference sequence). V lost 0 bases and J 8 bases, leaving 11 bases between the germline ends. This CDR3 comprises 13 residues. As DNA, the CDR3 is TGCAGTGCTAGAGATCAAGGGAGCTATGAGCAGTTCTTC. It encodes CSARDQGSYEQFF.

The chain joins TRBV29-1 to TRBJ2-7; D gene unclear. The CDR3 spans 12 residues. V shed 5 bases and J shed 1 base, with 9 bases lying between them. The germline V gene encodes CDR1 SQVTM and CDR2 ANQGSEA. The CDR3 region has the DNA TGCAGCGTTCTCCAGTCTTCCTACGAGCAGTACTTC. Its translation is CSVLQSSYEQYF.

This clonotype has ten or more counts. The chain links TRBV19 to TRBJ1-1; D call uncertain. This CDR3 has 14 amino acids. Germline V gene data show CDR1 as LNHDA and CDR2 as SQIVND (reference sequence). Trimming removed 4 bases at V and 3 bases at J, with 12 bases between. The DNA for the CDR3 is TGTGCCAGTAGTACGGGCCGAGAGTACACTGAAGCTTTCTTT. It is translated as CASSTGREYTEAFF.

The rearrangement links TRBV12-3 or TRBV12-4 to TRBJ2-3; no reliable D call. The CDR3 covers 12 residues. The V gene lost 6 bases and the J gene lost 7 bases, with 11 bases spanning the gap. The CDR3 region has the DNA TGTGCCAGCAGACCTGACACGTATACGCAGTATTTT. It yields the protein CASRPDTYTQYF.

This CDR3 is CASSYADTNSPLHF. CDR3 DNA sequence: TGTGCCAGCAGTTACGCTGACACGAATTCACCCCTCCACTTT. J is TRBJ1-6 and V is TRBV6-5; D is ambiguous. Germline V lookup: CDR1 MNHEY, CDR2 SVGAGI. The CDR3 contains 14 residues. Trimming took off 2 bases at V and 7 bases at J, with 9 bases between the two ends.

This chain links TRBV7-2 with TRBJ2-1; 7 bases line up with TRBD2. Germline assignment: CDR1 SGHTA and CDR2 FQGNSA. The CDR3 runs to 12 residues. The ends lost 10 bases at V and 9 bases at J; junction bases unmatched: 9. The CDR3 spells CAIPAGLGEQFF. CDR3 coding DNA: TGTGCCATCCCAGCGGGATTGGGTGAGCAGTTCTTC.

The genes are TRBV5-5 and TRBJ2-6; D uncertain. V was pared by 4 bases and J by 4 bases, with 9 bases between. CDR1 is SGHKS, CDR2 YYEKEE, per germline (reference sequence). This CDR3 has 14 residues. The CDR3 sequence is CASSLFEGANVLTF. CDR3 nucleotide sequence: TGTGCCAGCAGCCTTTTTGAAGGGGCCAACGTCCTGACTTTC.

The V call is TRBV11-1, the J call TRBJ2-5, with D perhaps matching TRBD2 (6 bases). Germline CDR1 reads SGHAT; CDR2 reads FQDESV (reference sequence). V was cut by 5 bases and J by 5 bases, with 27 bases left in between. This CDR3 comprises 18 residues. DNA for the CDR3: TGTGCCAGCAGCGCATCGGTCCACCGGGACTCCTTAGGGGAGACCCAGTACTTC. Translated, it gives CASSASVHRDSLGETQYF.

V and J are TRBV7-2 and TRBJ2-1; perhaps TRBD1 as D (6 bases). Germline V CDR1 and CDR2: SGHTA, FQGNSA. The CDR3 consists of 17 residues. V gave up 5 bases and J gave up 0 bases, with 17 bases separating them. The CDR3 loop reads CASSTRSGVGSYNEQFF. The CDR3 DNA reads TGTGCCAGCAGCACAAGATCAGGGGTCGGCTCCTACAATGAGCAGTTCTTC.

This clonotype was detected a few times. CDR3 amino acids: CASKVQGNTEAFF. Here the CDR3 DNA reads TGCGCCAGCAAGGTCCAGGGGAACACTGAAGCTTTCTTT. This chain connects TRBV4-1 to TRBJ1-1; TRBD1 is a possible D gene (5 bases). This CDR3 has 13 residues. Trimming took 7 bases from V and 1 from J, leaving 10 bases between them. Germline CDR1 is MGHRA and CDR2 is YSYEKL.

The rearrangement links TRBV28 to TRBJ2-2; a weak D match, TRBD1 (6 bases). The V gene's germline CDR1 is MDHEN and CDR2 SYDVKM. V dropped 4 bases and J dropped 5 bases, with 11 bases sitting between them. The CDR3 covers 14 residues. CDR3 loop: CASSSHGQTGELFF. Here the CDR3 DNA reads TGTGCCAGCAGTTCCCACGGACAGACCGGGGAGCTGTTTTTT.

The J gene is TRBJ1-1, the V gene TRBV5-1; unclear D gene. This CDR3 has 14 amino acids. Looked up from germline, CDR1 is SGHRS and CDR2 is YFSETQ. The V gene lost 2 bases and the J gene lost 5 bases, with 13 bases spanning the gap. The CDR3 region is CASSLWGLETEAFF. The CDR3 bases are TGCGCCAGCAGCTTATGGGGATTGGAAACTGAAGCTTTCTTT.